These 11 T cell receptor beta chains were sequenced from one sample in a study of CD8 T cells in Susac syndrome. Random hexamers were used to reverse transcribe an amount of roughly 0.45 to 1 ug RNA. TCRdb independently ran MiXCR on the immunoSEQ multiplex PCR reads; one entry per CDR3 protein. The repertoire consists of about 200,000 distinct CDR3 sequences, with about 95% occurring once and the leading ten covering 0.1%. The material sequenced was CD4+ T cells from PBMCs. These receptors were taken from a human donor in good health.

This sequence joins TRBV28 and TRBJ2-7, with 11 nucleotides matching TRBD1. Germline CDR1 and CDR2: MDHEN and SYDVKM. J gave up 2 bases and V 4 bases, and 4 bases lay outside the gene matches. The CDR3 is made up of 15 amino acids. The CDR3: CASSSLGQGAYEQYV. The CDR3 DNA is TGTGCCAGCAGTTCTTTGGGACAGGGGGCCTACGAGCAGTACGTC.

This chain joins TRBV20-1 and TRBJ1-2; 11 nucleotides agree with TRBD1. Germline CDR1 reads DFQATT; CDR2 reads SNEGSKA (reference sequence). This CDR3 has 15 residues. CDR3 nucleotide sequence: TGCAGCCCCACCAACCGGGACAGGGGGTTCTATGGCTACACCTTC. Translating gives CSPTNRDRGFYGYTF.

J is TRBJ2-1 and V is TRBV29-1, with a weak D call TRBD1 (5 bases). The CDR3 totals 13 residues. V was trimmed by 0 bases and J by 6 bases, leaving 9 bases between them. Germline CDR1 reads SQVTM; CDR2 reads ANQGSEA. This chain's CDR3 is CSVEDYRRNEQFF. CDR3 DNA sequence: TGCAGCGTTGAAGATTACAGGCGCAATGAGCAGTTCTTC.

The CDR3 loop reads CASSELNTEAFF. For the CDR3, the DNA is TGTGCCAGCAGCGAACTGAACACTGAAGCTTTCTTT. This chain uses TRBV7-9 with TRBJ1-1; D gene ambiguous. V shed 5 bases and J shed 0 bases, with 4 bases lying between them. The CDR3 is 12 residues long. CDR1 and CDR2 from the germline V gene are SEHNR and FQNEAQ (reference sequence).

The V gene is TRBV27, the J gene TRBJ2-5; D is perhaps TRBD2 (6 bases). The CDR3 totals 13 residues. The V end was cut by 5 bases, the J end by 2 bases, with 9 bases between. Germline V lookup: CDR1 MNHEY, CDR2 SMNVEV (reference sequence). The CDR3 loop reads CASSQTRQETQYF. The CDR3 bases are TGTGCCAGCAGTCAGACTAGACAAGAGACCCAGTACTTC.

The chain joins TRBV9 to TRBJ1-1, with 7 nucleotides matching TRBD1. CDR1 and CDR2 (germline): SGDLS, YYNGEE. V trimming: 4 bases; J trimming: 4 bases; junction bases outside the gene matches: 7. CDR3 length: 14 residues. The CDR3: CASSLLDRATEAFF. CDR3 in DNA: TGTGCCAGCAGCCTACTCGACAGGGCCACTGAAGCTTTCTTT.

This clonotype appeared once. The V gene is TRBV3-1, the J gene TRBJ1-5, with TRBD1 matching 10 bases. J was trimmed by 8 bases and V by 3 bases; bases with no gene match: 7. CDR1 and CDR2 (germline): LGHDT, YNNKEL (reference sequence). The CDR3 loop spans 15 amino acids. This CDR3 reads CASSQSLTGGEPQHF. The CDR3 DNA follows: TGTGCCAGCAGCCAGAGCTTGACAGGGGGCGAGCCCCAGCATTTT.

The J gene is TRBJ2-7, the V gene TRBV29-1; D may be TRBD2 (5 bases). V lost 3 bases and J lost 6, with 12 bases in between. Germline-derived CDR1 and CDR2 are SQVTM and ANQGSEA. CDR3 length: 12 residues. CDR3 loop: CSVDTGNFEQYF. The CDR3, as DNA: TGCAGCGTTGATACGGGAAACTTCGAGCAGTACTTC.

This clonotype was picked up one time. The chain joins TRBV20-1 to TRBJ2-7; no definite D call. From germline, CDR1 is DFQATT and CDR2 SNEGSKA (reference sequence). The CDR3 extends over 11 amino acids. V dropped 5 bases and J dropped 0 bases, with 5 bases sitting between them. The CDR3: CSALSSYEQYF. CDR3 bases: TGCAGTGCTCTAAGCTCCTACGAGCAGTACTTC.

The chain joins TRBV28 to TRBJ2-4; D not resolved. The V gene's germline CDR1 is MDHEN and CDR2 SYDVKM. The length of the CDR3 is 16 residues. Trimming left V 2 bases short and J 4 bases short, with 15 bases between. CDR3: CASSLASLEGKNIQYF. As DNA, the CDR3 is TGTGCCAGCAGTTTAGCCAGCTTGGAAGGTAAAAACATTCAGTACTTC. The entire variable domain, with the rest obtained from reference TRBV28 and TRBJ2-4, is as follows: DVKVTQSSRYLVKRTGEKVFLECVQDMDHENMFWYRQDPGLGLRLIYFSYDVKMKEKGDIPEGYSVSREKKERFSLILESASTNQTSMYLCASSLASLEGKNIQYFGAGTRLSVL.

The V and J genes are TRBV24-1 and TRBJ2-5, with TRBD2 matching 7 bases. The germline V gene encodes CDR1 KGHDR and CDR2 SFDVKD. There are 15 residues in the CDR3. J lost 2 bases, V lost 6 bases, and 8 bases had no gene match. In DNA form, the CDR3 reads TGTGCCACCAGTTCGTCGGGGGGTGGGCAAGAGACCCAGTACTTC. Its protein is CATSSSGGGQETQYF.